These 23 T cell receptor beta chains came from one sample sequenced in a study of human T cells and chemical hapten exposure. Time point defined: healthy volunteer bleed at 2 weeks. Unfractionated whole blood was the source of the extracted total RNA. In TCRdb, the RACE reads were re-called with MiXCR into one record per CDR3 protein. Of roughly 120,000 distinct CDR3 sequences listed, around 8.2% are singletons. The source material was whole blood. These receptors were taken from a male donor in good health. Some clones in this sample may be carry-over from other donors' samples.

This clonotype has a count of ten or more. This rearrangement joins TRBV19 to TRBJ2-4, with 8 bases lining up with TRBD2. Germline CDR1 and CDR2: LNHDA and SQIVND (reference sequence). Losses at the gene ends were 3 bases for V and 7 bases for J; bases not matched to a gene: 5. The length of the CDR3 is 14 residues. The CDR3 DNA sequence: TGTGCCAGTAGTATTTCGGGGGGGATGAACATTCAGTACTTC. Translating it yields CASSISGGMNIQYF.

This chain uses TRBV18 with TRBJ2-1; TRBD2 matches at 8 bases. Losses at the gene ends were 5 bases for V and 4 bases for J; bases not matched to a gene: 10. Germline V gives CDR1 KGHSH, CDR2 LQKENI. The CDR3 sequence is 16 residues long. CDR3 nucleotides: TGTGCCAGCTCATCCACTACCGGGACTAGATACAATGAGCAGTTCTTC. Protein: CASSSTTGTRYNEQFF.

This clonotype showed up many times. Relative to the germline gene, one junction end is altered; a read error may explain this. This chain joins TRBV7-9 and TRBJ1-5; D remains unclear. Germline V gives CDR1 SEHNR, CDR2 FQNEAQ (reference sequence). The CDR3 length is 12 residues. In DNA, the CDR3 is TGTGCCAGCAGCTCTAGCGATCAGCCCCAGCATTTT. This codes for CASSSSDQPQHF.

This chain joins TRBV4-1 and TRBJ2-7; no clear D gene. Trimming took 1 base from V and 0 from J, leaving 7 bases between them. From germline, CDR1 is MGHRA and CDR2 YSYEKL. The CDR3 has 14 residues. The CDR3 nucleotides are TGCGCCAGCAGCCAAGGGGGTGACTCCTACGAGCAGTACTTC. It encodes CASSQGGDSYEQYF.

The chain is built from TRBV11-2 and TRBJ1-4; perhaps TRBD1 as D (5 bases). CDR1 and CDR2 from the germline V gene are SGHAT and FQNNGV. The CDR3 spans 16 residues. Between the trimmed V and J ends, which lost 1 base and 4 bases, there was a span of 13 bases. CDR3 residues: CASSLVAGWINEKLFF. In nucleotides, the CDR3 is TGTGCCAGCAGCTTAGTGGCAGGGTGGATTAATGAAAAACTGTTTTTT.

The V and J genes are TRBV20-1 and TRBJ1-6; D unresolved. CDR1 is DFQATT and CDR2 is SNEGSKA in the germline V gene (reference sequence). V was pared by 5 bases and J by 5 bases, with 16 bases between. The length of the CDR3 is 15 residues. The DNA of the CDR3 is TGCAGTGCTGAAGGGCCCGTGGAGGATAATTCACCCCTCCACTTT. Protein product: CSAEGPVEDNSPLHF.

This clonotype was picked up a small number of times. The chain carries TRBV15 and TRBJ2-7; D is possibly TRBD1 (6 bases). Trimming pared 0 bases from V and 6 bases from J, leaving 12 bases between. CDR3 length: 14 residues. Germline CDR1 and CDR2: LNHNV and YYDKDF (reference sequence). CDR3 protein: CATSRDTGYGEQYF. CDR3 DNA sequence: TGTGCCACCAGCAGAGACACAGGGTACGGCGAGCAGTACTTC.

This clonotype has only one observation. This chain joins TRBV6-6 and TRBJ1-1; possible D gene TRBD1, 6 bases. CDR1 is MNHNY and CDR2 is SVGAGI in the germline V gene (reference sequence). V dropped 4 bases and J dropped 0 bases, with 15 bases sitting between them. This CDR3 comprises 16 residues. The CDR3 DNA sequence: TGTGCCAGCAGTTTCGCGGGGGGGGCTATGAACACTGAAGCTTTCTTT. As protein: CASSFAGGAMNTEAFF.

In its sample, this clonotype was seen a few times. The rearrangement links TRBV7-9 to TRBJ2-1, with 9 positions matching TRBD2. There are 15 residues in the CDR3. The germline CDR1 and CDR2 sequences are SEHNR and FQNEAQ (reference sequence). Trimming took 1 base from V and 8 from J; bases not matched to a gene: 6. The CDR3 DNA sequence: TGTGCCAGCAGCTTAGGTAGCGGGAGTCGCGATGAGCAGTTCTTC. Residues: CASSLGSGSRDEQFF.

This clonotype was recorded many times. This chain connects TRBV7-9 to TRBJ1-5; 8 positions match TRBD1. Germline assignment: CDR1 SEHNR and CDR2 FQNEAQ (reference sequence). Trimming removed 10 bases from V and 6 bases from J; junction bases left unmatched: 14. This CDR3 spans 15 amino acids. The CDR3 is CATHGMIQGGQPQHF. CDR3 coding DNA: TGTGCCACCCACGGTATGATACAGGGGGGTCAGCCCCAGCATTTT.

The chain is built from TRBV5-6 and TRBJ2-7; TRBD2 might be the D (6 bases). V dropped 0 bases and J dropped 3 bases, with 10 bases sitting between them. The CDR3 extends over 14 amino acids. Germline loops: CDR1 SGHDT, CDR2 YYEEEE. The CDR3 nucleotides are TGTGCCAGCAGCTTGGGCCAGGACTACTACGAGCAGTACTTC. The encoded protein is CASSLGQDYYEQYF.

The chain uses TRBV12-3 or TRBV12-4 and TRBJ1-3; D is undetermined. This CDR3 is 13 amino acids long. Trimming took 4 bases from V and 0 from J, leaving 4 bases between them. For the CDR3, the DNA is TGTGCCAGCAGTTCGGTCTCTGGAAACACCATATATTTT. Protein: CASSSVSGNTIYF.

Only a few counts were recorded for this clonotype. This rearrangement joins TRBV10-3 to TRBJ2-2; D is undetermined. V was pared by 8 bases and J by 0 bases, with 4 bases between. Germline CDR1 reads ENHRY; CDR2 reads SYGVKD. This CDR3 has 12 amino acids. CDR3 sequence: CAISANTGELFF. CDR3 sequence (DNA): TGTGCCATCTCAGCGAACACCGGGGAGCTGTTTTTT.

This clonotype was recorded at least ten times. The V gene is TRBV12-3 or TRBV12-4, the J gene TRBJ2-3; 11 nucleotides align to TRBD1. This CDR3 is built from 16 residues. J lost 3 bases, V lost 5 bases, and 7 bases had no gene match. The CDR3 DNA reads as TGTGCCAGCAGTCCCCTCGGGACAGGGGGAACAGATACGCAGTATTTT. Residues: CASSPLGTGGTDTQYF.

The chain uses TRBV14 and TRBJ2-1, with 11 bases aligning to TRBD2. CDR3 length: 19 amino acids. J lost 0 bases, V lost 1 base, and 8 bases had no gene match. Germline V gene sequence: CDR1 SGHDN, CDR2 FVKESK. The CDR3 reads CASSQGQGLAAHSYNEQFF. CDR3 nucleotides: TGTGCCAGCAGCCAAGGACAGGGACTAGCGGCCCACTCCTACAATGAGCAGTTCTTC.

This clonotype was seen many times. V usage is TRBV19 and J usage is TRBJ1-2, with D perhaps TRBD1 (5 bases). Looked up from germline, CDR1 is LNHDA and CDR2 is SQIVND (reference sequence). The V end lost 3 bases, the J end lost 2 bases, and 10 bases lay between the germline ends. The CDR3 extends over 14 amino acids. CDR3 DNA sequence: TGTGCCAGTAGTATGGACACCACAAACTATGGCTACACCTTC. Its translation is CASSMDTTNYGYTF.

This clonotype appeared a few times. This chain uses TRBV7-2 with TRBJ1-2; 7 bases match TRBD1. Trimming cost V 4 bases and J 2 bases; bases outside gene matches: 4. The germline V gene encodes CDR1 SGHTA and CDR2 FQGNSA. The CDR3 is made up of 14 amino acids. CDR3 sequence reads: CASSSAGGNYGYTF. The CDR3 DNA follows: TGTGCCAGCAGCTCGGCAGGGGGAAACTATGGCTACACCTTC. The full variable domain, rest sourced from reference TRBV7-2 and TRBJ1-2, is GAGVSQSPSNKVTEKGKDVELRCDPISGHTALYWYRQSLGQGLEFLIYFQGNSAPDKSGLPSDRFSAERTGGSVSTLTIQRTQQEDSAVYLCASSSAGGNYGYTFGSGTRLTVV.

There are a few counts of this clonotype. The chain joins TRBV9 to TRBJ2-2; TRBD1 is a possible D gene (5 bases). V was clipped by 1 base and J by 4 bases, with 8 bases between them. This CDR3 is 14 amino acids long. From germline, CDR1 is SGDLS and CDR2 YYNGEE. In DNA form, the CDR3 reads TGTGCCAGCAGCGTAAGACAGTTCACCGGGGAGCTGTTTTTT. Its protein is CASSVRQFTGELFF.

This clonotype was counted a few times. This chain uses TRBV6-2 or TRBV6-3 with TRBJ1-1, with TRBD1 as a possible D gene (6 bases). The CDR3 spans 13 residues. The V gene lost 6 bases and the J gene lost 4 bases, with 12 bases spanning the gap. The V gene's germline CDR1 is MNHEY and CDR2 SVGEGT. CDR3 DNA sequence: TGTGCCAGCAGGGCCATAGGGGGCACTGAAGCTTTCTTT. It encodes CASRAIGGTEAFF.

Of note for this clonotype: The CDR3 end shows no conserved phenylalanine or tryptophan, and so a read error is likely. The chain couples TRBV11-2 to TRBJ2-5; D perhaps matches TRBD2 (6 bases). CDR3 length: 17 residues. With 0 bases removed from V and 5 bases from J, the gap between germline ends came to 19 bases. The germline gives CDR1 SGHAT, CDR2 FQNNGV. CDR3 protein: CASSLDLSVAGRETQYL. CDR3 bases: TGTGCCAGCAGCTTAGATCTAAGTGTGGCGGGGCGGGAGACCCAGTACTTA.

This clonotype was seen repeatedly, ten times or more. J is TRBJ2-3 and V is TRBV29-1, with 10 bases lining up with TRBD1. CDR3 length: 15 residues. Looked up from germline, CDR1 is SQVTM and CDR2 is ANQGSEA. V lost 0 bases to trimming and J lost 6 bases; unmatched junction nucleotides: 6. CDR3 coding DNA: TGCAGCGTTGAAGACCCTCGGACAGGGGGTGATACGCAGTATTTT. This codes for CSVEDPRTGGDTQYF.

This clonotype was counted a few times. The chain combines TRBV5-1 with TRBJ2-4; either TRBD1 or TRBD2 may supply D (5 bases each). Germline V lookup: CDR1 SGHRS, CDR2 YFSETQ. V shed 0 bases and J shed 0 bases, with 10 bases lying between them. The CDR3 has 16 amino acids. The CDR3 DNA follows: TGCGCCAGCAGCTTGGAGGGGACGGGAGCCAAAAACATTCAGTACTTC. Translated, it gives CASSLEGTGAKNIQYF.

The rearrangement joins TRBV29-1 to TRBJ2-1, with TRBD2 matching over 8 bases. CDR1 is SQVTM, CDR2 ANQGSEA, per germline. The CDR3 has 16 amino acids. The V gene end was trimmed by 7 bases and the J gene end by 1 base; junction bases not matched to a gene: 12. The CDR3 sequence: CSASGGGGGSYNEQFF. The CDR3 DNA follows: TGCAGCGCCTCCGGCGGCGGCGGGGGGTCCTACAATGAGCAGTTCTTC.